Listed below are T cell receptor beta chains from one sample, sequenced in a study of T cells in Graves' hyperthyroidism and ophthalmopathy. TCRdb independently ran MiXCR on the multiplex PCR reads; one entry per CDR3 protein. The top ten hold roughly a fifth of the sample, which has under 400,000 distinct CDR3 sequences, roughly 15% seen once. Sequencing was done on a sample of blood. Receptors were obtained from a woman in her sixties or seventies with Graves' ophthalmopathy. Each CDR3 is given with its conserved first and last residue. Each record gives: V gene, J gene, D gene, clone size, CDR3 protein, CDR3 DNA. D genes are given only for firm matches. Clone size is stated in some rows and not others, as once, few, many or a class when expanded.

>TRBV4-2|TRBJ2-1|-|few
CASSQTSWEDNEQFF
TGTGCCAGCAGCCAGACTTCGTGGGAAGACAATGAGCAGTTCTTC
>TRBV6-1|TRBJ2-3|-|many
CASGRGVADTQYF
TGTGCCAGTGGTAGGGGGGTCGCAGATACGCAGTATTTT
>TRBV19|TRBJ2-3|TRBD2|few
CASSFSGTNTQYF
TGTGCCAGTAGTTTCAGCGGGACTAATACGCAGTATTTT
>TRBV28|TRBJ2-7|TRBD1|many
CASRRTGAEQYF
TGTGCCAGCAGGCGTACAGGGGCCGAGCAGTACTTC
>TRBV28|TRBJ2-1|-|many
CASSAPGDSYNEQFF
TGTGCCAGCAGCGCCCCAGGGGACTCCTACAATGAGCAGTTCTTC
>TRBV28|TRBJ1-3|TRBD1|-
CASRASGGSGNTIYF
TGTGCCAGCAGAGCCTCAGGGGGCTCTGGAAACACCATATATTTT
>TRBV27|TRBJ2-2|-|few
CASSLGWGRDTGELFF
TGTGCCAGCAGTTTAGGTTGGGGCCGGGACACCGGGGAGCTGTTTTTT
>TRBV12-3/TRBV12-4|TRBJ1-3|-|few
CASSFQRGTIYF
TGTGCCAGCAGTTTCCAGAGGGGCACCATATATTTT
>TRBV2|TRBJ1-3|-|many
CASSEAEGYSGNTIYF
TGTGCCAGCAGTGAAGCTGAGGGATACTCTGGAAACACCATATATTTT
>TRBV5-1|TRBJ1-1|-|-
CASSREGSVTEAFF
TGCGCCAGCAGCCGTGAGGGGTCGGTCACTGAAGCTTTCTTT
>TRBV10-1|TRBJ2-3|-|many
CASSEGSLWPEDTQYF
TGCGCCAGCAGTGAGGGTTCCCTCTGGCCGGAAGATACGCAGTATTTT
>TRBV6-5|TRBJ2-5|-|-
CASSYRAGTQETQYF
TGTGCCAGCAGTTACCGAGCCGGGACTCAAGAGACCCAGTACTTC
>TRBV20-1|TRBJ1-1|-|few
CSARGSPGAVTEAFF
TGCAGTGCTAGAGGATCACCGGGGGCCGTTACTGAAGCTTTCTTT
>TRBV2|TRBJ1-6|-|many
CASRSSYNSPLHF
TGTGCCAGCAGGAGCTCCTATAATTCACCCCTCCACTTT
>TRBV10-2|TRBJ2-5|-|few
CASSESGVKYF
TGCGCCAGCAGTGAGTCAGGGGTTAAGTACTTC
>TRBV11-2|TRBJ2-7|-|many
CASSFSGGPSYEQYF
TGTGCCAGCAGCTTTAGCGGCGGCCCGTCCTACGAGCAGTACTTC
>TRBV4-2|TRBJ2-5|TRBD2|few
CASSQEFRGGSETQYF
TGTGCCAGCAGCCAAGAATTCCGGGGGGGCAGTGAGACCCAGTACTTC
>TRBV5-1|TRBJ2-5|-|many
CASSLAQGAGETQYF
TGCGCCAGCAGCTTGGCCCAGGGCGCAGGAGAGACCCAGTACTTC
>TRBV12-3/TRBV12-4|TRBJ1-1|TRBD1|many
CASKQTGMTEAFF
TGTGCCAGCAAACAGACAGGGATGACTGAAGCTTTCTTT
>TRBV4-1|TRBJ2-1|-|-
CASSQVSGNSGERRIICEQFF
TGCGCCAGCAGCCAAGTATCCGGGAATAGCGGCGAGAGGCGGATAATTTGTGAGCAGTTCTTC
>TRBV28|TRBJ2-1|TRBD2|many
CASSSPGGRGYNEQFF
TGTGCCAGCAGTTCCCCTGGCGGGAGAGGGTACAATGAGCAGTTCTTC
>TRBV7-9|TRBJ2-1|-|many
CASSFLTYNEQFF
TGTGCCAGCAGCTTTCTTACCTACAATGAGCAGTTCTTC
>TRBV6-1|TRBJ1-2|TRBD1|many
CASSKDRGISGYTF
TGTGCCAGCAGTAAGGACAGGGGGATTAGCGGCTACACCTTC
>TRBV7-2|TRBJ2-1|-|many
CASSSTGSGYNEQFF
TGTGCCAGCAGCTCAACAGGGTCTGGGTACAATGAGCAGTTCTTC
>TRBV6-1|TRBJ2-3|-|-
CATQDPGTDTQYF
TGTGCCACTCAAGACCCGGGCACAGATACGCAGTATTTT
>TRBV15|TRBJ2-5|-|-
CATSRDSGSFQSQYF
TGTGCCACCAGCAGAGATAGCGGATCTTTCCAATCCCAGTACTTC
>TRBV4-1|TRBJ1-5|-|-
CASSPGPEGNQPQHF
TGCGCCAGCAGCCCGGGACCCGAGGGCAATCAGCCCCAGCATTTT
>TRBV11-1|TRBJ1-1|-|many
CASSGEMNTEAFF
TGTGCCAGCAGCGGGGAGATGAACACTGAAGCTTTCTTT
>TRBV15|TRBJ2-5|TRBD2|-
CATSRDRAGVGETQYF
TGTGCCACCAGCAGAGATAGAGCGGGAGTTGGAGAGACCCAGTACTTC
>TRBV20-1|TRBJ2-7|-|few
CSARWDLSSYEQYF
TGCAGTGCTAGATGGGACTTAAGCTCCTACGAGCAGTACTTC
>TRBV27|TRBJ2-7|-|-
CASSFKFTYEQYF
TGTGCCAGCAGTTTTAAGTTTACCTACGAGCAGTACTTC
>TRBV29-1|TRBJ2-1|TRBD1|-
CSALNRGTNEQFF
TGCAGCGCACTTAACAGGGGGACCAATGAGCAGTTCTTC